This entry is about one T cell receptor (beta chain). As yet, its antigen is unknown. This sample was included in a study of shared clonotypes between healthy human individuals. The study's findings and limits: Sharing across four donors was seen in around 5% of naive CD4 clonotypes.

The healthy adult donors were HIV-negative and reported no recent acute infections or vaccinations. TCRdb keeps only in-frame clones here, not all; method: immunoSEQ multiplex PCR. The repertoire holds 650,000 to 800,000 clones, with roughly 72% as singletons. The sequence was obtained from a woman aged 25 to 39 in good health. The sample consisted of memory CD4+ T cells sorted from blood. The subset: CD45RA-negative fraction.

The CDR3 protein is CASRGQGPGQPQHF. CDR3 DNA: TGTGCCAGCAGGGGACAGGGGCCCGGTCAGCCCCAGCATTTT. This chain links TRBV6-1 with TRBJ1-5, with 10 nucleotides matching TRBD1. The ends lost 6 bases at V and 6 bases at J; junction bases unmatched: 5. Germline loops: CDR1 MNHNS, CDR2 SASEGT. This CDR3 has 14 amino acids.